This T cell receptor (beta chain) was profiled in a study of CD8+ T cells in alopecia areata (dated 2018 in TCRdb). Regarding the complete study: Treated patients were enrolled in an open-label pilot trial of oral tofacitinib at 5 to 10 mg twice daily for moderate-to-severe alopecia areata. RNA was extracted with the PAXgene miRNA kit for fixed scalp, the miRNeasy kit for PBMCs, and the RNeasy kit for mouse skin. For the treated patients, the SALT score, which quantifies what percentage of scalp surface area is affected, served as the measure of disease severity. Patients received tofacitinib for 6 to 18 months and were then followed off drug for 6 months to check for delayed response and recurrence. TCRbeta CDR3 regions were amplified by immunoSEQ multiplex PCR with 35 Vbeta forward and 13 Jbeta reverse primers. Scalp clonality was compared among normal scalp (n=4), patchy alopecia areata scalp (n=8), and alopecia totalis/universalis scalp (n=8). To study T cell clonal expansion in alopecia areata, the researchers applied high-throughput TCRbeta sequencing to both the C3H/HeJ mouse model and human patients. Biopsies were taken from tofacitinib-treated patients at baseline and at 4 and 24 weeks of treatment, and a later scalp biopsy was taken in several of the tofacitinib-treated patients. On the human side, TCRbeta sequencing was run on scalp tissue and on sorted CD4+ and CD8+ peripheral blood T cells from healthy controls and from alopecia areata patients with either patchy or totalis/universalis disease.

General findings and caveats noted by the study authors: With tofacitinib, both scalp clonality and the number of expanded CD8+ clones among the top 100 scalp clones went down significantly. Unlike mouse skin, which is dominated by gammadelta T cells, normal human skin has resident alphabeta T cells that are also sequenced, and this complicates analysis of the scalp TCR repertoire. Because the treated cohort was small and included a single nonresponder, larger studies are needed to assess links between baseline CD8+ expansion and response. Many expanded lesional clones were found to persist in scalp and blood during tofacitinib treatment, and relapse after treatment cessation may be partly explained by this persistence. Higher clonality and more expanded CD8+ clones were observed in lesional scalp than in normal scalp, particularly in alopecia totalis/universalis, a finding suggestive of antigenic drive. Compared with mice, TCR sequences shared between patients were less clear, possibly partly because of HLA diversity across the patient population.

The treatment or condition label for this specimen denotes: oral pan-JAK inhibitor, 5-10 mg twice daily. Peripheral blood and lesional scalp punch biopsies were obtained from patients with alopecia areata. PBMCs were separated by density centrifugation and stained for CD3, CD4 and CD8, after which CD4+ and CD8+ T cells were sorted on a FACSAria. Library preparation used the immunoSEQ multiplex PCR assay. RNA was extracted from all samples and reverse transcribed into cDNA, which served as template for TCR sequencing. First-strand cDNA was synthesized with SuperScript III using a 2:1 mix of oligo-dT and random hexamers. A synthetic immune receptor repertoire was used to gauge amplification bias, and whatever bias remained was removed computationally. Regarding the original processing steps: Raw reads were preprocessed to remove errors, and CDR3 was defined by IMGT conventions from the conserved cysteine to phenylalanine. Clonality was calculated as 1 minus Shannon entropy normalized by log2 of the number of productive unique TCRs. Scalp TCRbeta sequences were cross-referenced with sorted blood CD4 and CD8 repertoires so that the CD4 or CD8 identity of scalp clones could be inferred. The table was pulled from immuneACCESS by TCRdb, which kept in-frame rearrangements only. Such tables lose some clones; where checked, under half of the loss comes from unresolved V genes, and the rest has no known cause. V and J calls and clone size are given by that table; D and trimming were obtained from the DNA. A total of 200,000 to 250,000 clones appear in this sample, approximately 38% of them only once. The leading ten clones occupy 0.48% of the sample.

The CDR3 spans 17 residues, from the cysteine through the phenylalanine. The only DNA kept is the CDR3, 51 bases in frame from the first base. Reading the germline V gene gives CDR1 MGHRA and CDR2 YSYEKL. Relative to germline, V is missing 4 bases and J is missing 0 bases, with 4 bases of the junction outside any gene match. To note about this clone: Which antigen it targets is not known. No much larger clone exists at a distance of one base, and base qualities are not known.

The clonotype originates from a human donor with alopecia areata. The sample consisted of CD4+ T cells sorted from blood, taken at approximately week 30, from a patient treated with tofacitinib. Rearrangement joined TRBV4-1 to TRBJ2-1, with 12 bases matching TRBD2. The nucleotide sequence is TGCGCCAGCAGCCCTCCGACTAGCGGGAGCTCCTACAATGAGCAGTTCTTC. Translated, it gives CASSPPTSGSSYNEQFF.